This entry lists 30 T cell receptor beta chains sequenced from one sample in a study of T cells expressing NK-cell markers. TCRdb reworked the 5' RACE reads into one entry per CDR3 protein, no DNA. The sample table includes about 180,000 distinct CDR3 sequences. The specimen sequenced was blood T cells: a sorted CD56 or NKG2C T cell subset, CD4+ or CD8+ T cells, or bulk PBMC T cells (not recorded which). The receptors shown here come from a woman between 18 and 70 years old in good health.

The chain is built from TRBV7-2 and TRBJ1-4. Germline-derived CDR1 and CDR2 are SGHTA and FQGNSA. There are 15 residues in the CDR3. CDR3 region: CASSFGLGSREKLFF.

The V gene is TRBV20-1, the J gene TRBJ2-1; TCRdb proposes TRBD1, but this gene call is untestable without DNA. CDR3 length equals 15 residues. Germline V gene data show CDR1 as DFQATT and CDR2 as SNEGSKA (reference sequence). CDR3 protein: CSAPDRGRMGNEQFF.

The chain joins TRBV20-1 to TRBJ2-7; TCRdb indicates TRBD2, and absent DNA this call remains unverified. This CDR3 is 16 amino acids long. Germline lookup yields CDR1 DFQATT and CDR2 SNEGSKA (reference sequence). The CDR3 here is CSARVSGTHAPYEQYF.

The chain links TRBV7-8 to TRBJ2-7; the TCRdb D gene call, TRBD1, has no DNA to confirm it. The V gene's germline CDR1 is SGHVS and CDR2 FQNEAQ. The CDR3 totals 16 residues. CDR3 in amino acids: CASSLVNRVPLGEQYF.

The genes are TRBV12-3 or TRBV12-4 and TRBJ2-1; checking the TCRdb D call of TRBD2 is not possible without DNA. The CDR3 extends over 15 amino acids. The CDR3 protein is CASSSRGTPTDEQFF.

The chain combines TRBV7-9 with TRBJ2-3. The length of the CDR3 is 15 residues. Germline lookup yields CDR1 SEHNR and CDR2 FQNEAQ (reference sequence). The chain's CDR3 is CASSLGVDVTDTQYF.

The V call is TRBV15, the J call TRBJ1-1. CDR3 length equals 11 residues. Per the germline V gene, CDR1 is LNHNV and CDR2 is YYDKDF (reference sequence). CDR3 region: CATSRGGEAFF.

CDR3 region: CASIPGGVPTEAFF. The rearrangement joins TRBV12-3 or TRBV12-4 to TRBJ1-1; TCRdb picks TRBD1, but there is no DNA to check that call. The CDR3 contains 14 residues.

J is TRBJ1-1 and V is TRBV12-3 or TRBV12-4. This CDR3 comprises 14 residues. CDR3 loop: CASSLVQMNTEAFF.

The V call is TRBV12-3 or TRBV12-4, the J call TRBJ1-1; the TCRdb call, TRBD1, lacks DNA for checking. This CDR3 comprises 14 residues. The CDR3 region is CASSADSRPSEAFF.

The rearrangement uses TRBV5-1 and TRBJ1-2; TCRdb selects TRBD1, and the lack of DNA leaves this call unchecked. In germline, CDR1 is SGHRS, CDR2 YFSETQ. The CDR3 covers 17 residues. The CDR3 loop is CASSLTGTGRQHYGYTF.

The V and J genes are TRBV5-8 and TRBJ2-5; the TCRdb call, TRBD1, lacks DNA for checking. The length of the CDR3 is 14 residues. Germline loops: CDR1 SGHTS, CDR2 YDEGEE. CDR3 sequence reads: CASSRWGREETQYF.

This chain uses TRBV29-1 with TRBJ2-5; the D gene TCRdb calls, TRBD2, cannot be checked with no DNA. Per the germline V gene, CDR1 is SQVTM and CDR2 is ANQGSEA. The CDR3 is 13 amino acids. The CDR3 protein is CSATWTSDETQYF.

V usage is TRBV24-1 and J usage is TRBJ2-1. Germline-derived CDR1 and CDR2 are KGHDR and SFDVKD. This CDR3 contains 11 residues. CDR3 amino acids: CATSDWSRQFF.

This chain joins TRBV20-1 and TRBJ1-1. Germline assignment: CDR1 DFQATT and CDR2 SNEGSKA (reference sequence). This CDR3 contains 13 residues. The CDR3 sequence: CSALRTVNTEAFF.

The V gene is TRBV14, the J gene TRBJ1-1; lacking DNA, the TRBD1 call made by TCRdb goes unchecked. The germline CDR1 and CDR2 sequences are SGHDN and FVKESK. The CDR3 contains 14 residues. The CDR3 region is CASSQAGTRGEAFF.

V and J are TRBV7-9 and TRBJ1-5; checking the TCRdb D call of TRBD1 is not possible without DNA. Germline-derived CDR1 and CDR2 are SEHNR and FQNEAQ (reference sequence). This CDR3 spans 14 amino acids. The CDR3: CASSSGQGRSPQHF. The entire variable domain, with the rest obtained from reference TRBV7-9 and TRBJ1-5, is as follows: DTGVSQNPRHKITKRGQNVTFRCDPISEHNRLYWYRQTLGQGPEFLTYFQNEAQLEKSRLLSDRFSAERPKGSFSTLEIQRTEQGDSAMYLCASSSGQGRSPQHFGDGTRLSIL.

The chain employs TRBV7-3 and TRBJ2-3. The germline V gene has CDR1 SGHTA and CDR2 FQGTGA. CDR3 size: 14 residues. CDR3 sequence reads: CASSLAVSTDTQYF.

V is TRBV28 and J is TRBJ2-7; TCRdb picks TRBD1, but there is no DNA to check that call. Germline V CDR1 and CDR2: MDHEN, SYDVKM. The CDR3 is made up of 15 amino acids. This chain's CDR3 is CASSFGTGLTYEQYF.

The chain couples TRBV5-1 to TRBJ2-5; TCRdb selects TRBD1, and the lack of DNA leaves this call unchecked. CDR1 is SGHRS, CDR2 YFSETQ, per germline. CDR3 size: 15 residues. This CDR3 is CASSLLRAGQETQYF.

The rearrangement joins TRBV6-1 to TRBJ2-1; TCRdb gives TRBD2 as the D gene, but with no DNA this cannot be confirmed. The CDR3 has 16 residues. Germline V gene sequence: CDR1 MNHNS, CDR2 SASEGT. The CDR3 protein is CASRRPSGGALNEQFF.

The chain couples TRBV7-3 to TRBJ2-7; TCRdb indicates TRBD1, and absent DNA this call remains unverified. The CDR3 is 18 residues long. Looked up from germline, CDR1 is SGHTA and CDR2 is FQGTGA. Here the CDR3 reads CASSSPRGRTTLLNEQYF.

The chain employs TRBV7-9 and TRBJ1-2. The CDR3 is 13 amino acids. Germline CDR1 reads SEHNR; CDR2 reads FQNEAQ (reference sequence). The chain's CDR3 is CASSLIANYGYTF.

This sequence joins TRBV5-1 and TRBJ2-7; the D call from TCRdb, TRBD2, cannot be confirmed without DNA. Germline CDR1 reads SGHRS; CDR2 reads YFSETQ. The CDR3 consists of 14 residues. CDR3: CASSLLGEGYEQYF.

The V and J genes are TRBV5-1 and TRBJ2-5; TCRdb proposes TRBD2, but this gene call is untestable without DNA. The CDR3 has 13 amino acids. In germline, CDR1 is SGHRS, CDR2 YFSETQ. CDR3 sequence: CASSLESPETQYF.

This chain links TRBV9 with TRBJ2-3; TCRdb's assignment of TRBD1 cannot be checked, as there is no DNA. Germline values: CDR1 SGDLS, CDR2 YYNGEE. This CDR3 has 14 residues. This CDR3 reads CASTSGGSTDTQYF. Full variable domain (remainder filled in from reference TRBV9 and TRBJ2-3): DSGVTQTPKHLITATGQRVTLRCSPRSGDLSVYWYQQSLDQGLQFLIQYYNGEERAKGNILERFSAQQFPDLHSELNLSSLELGDSALYFCASTSGGSTDTQYFGPGTRLTVL.

The V gene is TRBV5-1, the J gene TRBJ1-3; as DNA is missing, the TRBD1 call by TCRdb cannot be tested. CDR1 is SGHRS, CDR2 YFSETQ, per germline. The CDR3 runs to 15 residues. The CDR3 loop reads CASSATGGSGNTIYF. The variable domain in full, completed from reference TRBV5-1 and TRBJ1-3, reads KAGVTQTPRYLIKTRGQQVTLSCSPISGHRSVSWYQQTPGQGLQFLFEYFSETQRNKGNFPGRFSGRQFSNSRSEMNVSTLELGDSALYLCASSATGGSGNTIYFGEGSWLTVV.

The chain carries TRBV7-8 and TRBJ2-1; TCRdb gives TRBD2 as the D gene, but with no DNA this cannot be confirmed. The CDR3 has 16 amino acids. The germline V gene encodes CDR1 SGHVS and CDR2 FQNEAQ. CDR3 amino acids: CASSLGSGGGYNEQFF.

The V call is TRBV11-2, the J call TRBJ1-4; the TRBD1 assignment by TCRdb is unverifiable without DNA. The germline V gene has CDR1 SGHAT and CDR2 FQNNGV. The length of the CDR3 is 18 residues. The CDR3: CASSDALVALGHNEKLFF.

V and J are TRBV5-6 and TRBJ2-7; TCRdb's D call of TRBD2 is untestable without DNA. The CDR3 covers 17 residues. The V gene's germline CDR1 is SGHDT and CDR2 YYEEEE. Here the CDR3 reads CASSLRGAGGENYEQYF.